This TCR beta chain was sequenced for a study of vaccination and CD4 T cells after COVID-19. In the study overall: Six male and four female convalescents took part, two of them Hispanic.

Time point here: late sampling 161 to 241 days after vaccination in a few convalescent patients. The treatment is: roughly nine-day PBMC culture with coronavirus spike peptide pools or control peptides (ViraFEST assay). Via ViraFEST, peptide pools expanded antigen-specific T cells before TCR sequencing. PBMC cultures, at two million cells per well, received about 9.9 IU/ml IL-2 and about 9.2 ug/ml peptide pools. The V gene end was trimmed by 4 bases and the J gene end by 8 bases; junction bases not matched to a gene: 4. Germline values: CDR1 SGHRS, CDR2 YFSETQ. CDR3 length equals 14 residues. Cultured CD4+ T cell DNA underwent sequencing with the Oncomine TCR Beta short-read assay. Extraction of genomic DNA was performed on cultured CD4+ T cells. TCRdb itself ran the PCR reads through MiXCR, one entry per CDR3 protein. The sample consists of about 24,000 distinct CDR3 sequences, roughly 41% of them appearing once.

A word on this clonotype: Its specificity is unknown.

This TCR came from a human donor who had recovered from COVID-19. The rearrangement uses TRBV5-1 and TRBJ2-1; 12 bases map to TRBD1. The sequences come from CD4+ T cells from blood, cultured in vitro, collected about 7 months after SARS-CoV-2 vaccination. As DNA, the CDR3 is TGCGCCAGCAGCGGGGGACAGGGGGCCTATGAGCAGTTCTTC. It is translated as CASSGGQGAYEQFF.